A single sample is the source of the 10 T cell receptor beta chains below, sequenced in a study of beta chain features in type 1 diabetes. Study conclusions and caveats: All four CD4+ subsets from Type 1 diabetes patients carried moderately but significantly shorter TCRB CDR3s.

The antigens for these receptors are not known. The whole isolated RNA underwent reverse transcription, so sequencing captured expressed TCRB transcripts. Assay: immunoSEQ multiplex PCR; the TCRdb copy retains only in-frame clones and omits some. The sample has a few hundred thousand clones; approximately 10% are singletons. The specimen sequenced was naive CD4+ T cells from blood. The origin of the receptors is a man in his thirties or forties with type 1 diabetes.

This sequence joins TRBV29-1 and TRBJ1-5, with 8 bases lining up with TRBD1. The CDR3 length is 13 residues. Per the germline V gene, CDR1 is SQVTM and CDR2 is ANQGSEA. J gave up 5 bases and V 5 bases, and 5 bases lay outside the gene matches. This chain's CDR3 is CSVSQGVHQPQHF. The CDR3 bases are TGCAGCGTTTCACAGGGGGTCCATCAGCCCCAGCATTTT.

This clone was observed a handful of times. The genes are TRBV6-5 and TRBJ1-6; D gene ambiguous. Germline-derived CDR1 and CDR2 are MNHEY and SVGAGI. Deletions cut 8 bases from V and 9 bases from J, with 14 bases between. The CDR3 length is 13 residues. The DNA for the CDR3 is TGTGCCAGCGGAAACAGCATAGTTTCACCCCTCCACTTT. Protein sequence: CASGNSIVSPLHF.

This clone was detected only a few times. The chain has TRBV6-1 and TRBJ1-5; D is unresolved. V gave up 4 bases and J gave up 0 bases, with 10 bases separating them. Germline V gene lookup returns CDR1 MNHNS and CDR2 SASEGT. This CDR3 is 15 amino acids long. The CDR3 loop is CASSVRVDSNQPQHF. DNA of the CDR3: TGTGCCAGCAGTGTACGGGTTGATAGCAATCAGCCCCAGCATTTT.

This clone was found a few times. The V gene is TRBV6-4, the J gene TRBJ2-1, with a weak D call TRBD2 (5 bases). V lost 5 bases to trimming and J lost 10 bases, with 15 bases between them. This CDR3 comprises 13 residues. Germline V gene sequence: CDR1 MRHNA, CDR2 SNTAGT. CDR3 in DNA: TGTGCCAGCAGTCGCGGCCGGTGGGAGGAGCAGTTCTTC. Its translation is CASSRGRWEEQFF.

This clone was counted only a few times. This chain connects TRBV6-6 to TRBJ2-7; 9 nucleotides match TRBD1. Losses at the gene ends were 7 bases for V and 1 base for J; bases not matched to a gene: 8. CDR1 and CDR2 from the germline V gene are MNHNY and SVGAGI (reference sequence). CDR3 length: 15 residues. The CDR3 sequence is CASTRPGQGSYEQYF. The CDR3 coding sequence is TGTGCCAGCACTAGACCGGGACAGGGTTCCTACGAGCAGTACTTC.

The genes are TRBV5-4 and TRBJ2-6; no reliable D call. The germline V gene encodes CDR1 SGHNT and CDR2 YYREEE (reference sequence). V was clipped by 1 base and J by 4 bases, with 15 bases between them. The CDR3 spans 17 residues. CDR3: CASSLKKFPVGANVLTF. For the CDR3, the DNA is TGTGCCAGCAGCTTGAAGAAGTTTCCGGTCGGGGCCAACGTCCTGACTTTC.

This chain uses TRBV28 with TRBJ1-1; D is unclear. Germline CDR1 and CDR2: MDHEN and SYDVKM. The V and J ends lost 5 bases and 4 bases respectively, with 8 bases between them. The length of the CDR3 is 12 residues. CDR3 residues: CASSRELTEAFF. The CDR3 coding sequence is TGTGCCAGCAGTCGGGAGCTCACTGAAGCTTTCTTT. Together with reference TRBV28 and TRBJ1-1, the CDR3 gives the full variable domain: DVKVTQSSRYLVKRTGEKVFLECVQDMDHENMFWYRQDPGLGLRLIYFSYDVKMKEKGDIPEGYSVSREKKERFSLILESASTNQTSMYLCASSRELTEAFFGQGTRLTVV.

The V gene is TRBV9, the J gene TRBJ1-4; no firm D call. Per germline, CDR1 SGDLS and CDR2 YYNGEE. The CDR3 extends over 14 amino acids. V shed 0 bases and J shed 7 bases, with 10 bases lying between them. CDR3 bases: TGTGCCAGCAGCGTAGGGTACAGACCTGAAAAACTGTTTTTT. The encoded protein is CASSVGYRPEKLFF. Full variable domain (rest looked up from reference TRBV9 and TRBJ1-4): DSGVTQTPKHLITATGQRVTLRCSPRSGDLSVYWYQQSLDQGLQFLIQYYNGEERAKGNILERFSAQQFPDLHSELNLSSLELGDSALYFCASSVGYRPEKLFFGSGTQLSVL.

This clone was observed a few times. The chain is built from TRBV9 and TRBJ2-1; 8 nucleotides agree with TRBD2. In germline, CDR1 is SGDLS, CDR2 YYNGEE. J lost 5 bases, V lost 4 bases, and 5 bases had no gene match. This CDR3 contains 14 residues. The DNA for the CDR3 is TGTGCCAGCAGCCCGTCTAGCGGGCACAATGAGCAGTTCTTC. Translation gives CASSPSSGHNEQFF. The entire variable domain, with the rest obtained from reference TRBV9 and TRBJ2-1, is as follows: DSGVTQTPKHLITATGQRVTLRCSPRSGDLSVYWYQQSLDQGLQFLIQYYNGEERAKGNILERFSAQQFPDLHSELNLSSLELGDSALYFCASSPSSGHNEQFFGPGTRLTVL.

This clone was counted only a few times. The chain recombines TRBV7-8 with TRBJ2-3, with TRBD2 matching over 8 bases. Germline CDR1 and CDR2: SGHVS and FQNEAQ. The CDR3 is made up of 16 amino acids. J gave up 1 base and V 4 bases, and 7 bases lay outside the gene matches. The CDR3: CASSWPAGGRTDTQYF. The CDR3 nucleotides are TGTGCCAGCAGCTGGCCGGCGGGGGGTCGCACAGATACGCAGTATTTT.